This T cell receptor (beta chain) was recorded in a study of blood T cell repertoires in COVID-19. Study at large: The origin of the acute and convalescent COVID-19 samples was the United States, Italy and Spain. In each case, the material was cDNA or gDNA derived from T cells, B-cell-depleted T cells, or PBMCs.

Per the study methods: Amplification from reference gene primers served as the basis for estimated nucleated cell counts. TCRdb's copy holds only in-frame clones and misses some; the assay was immunoSEQ multiplex PCR. The DNA gave D and trimming, while V, J and clone size come from that table. Of about 36,000 clones listed, around four fifths are singletons. Germline-derived CDR1 and CDR2 are SEHNR and FQNEAQ (reference sequence). J was trimmed by 3 bases and V by 0 bases; bases with no gene match: 5. The CDR3 has 16 amino acids. The rearrangement links TRBV7-9 to TRBJ2-3; the match to TRBD2 covers 8 bases. Sequenced sample: peripheral blood. This TCR derives from a human donor in a cohort sampled during active COVID-19. The CDR3 here is CASSLASGGGTDTQYF. DNA of the CDR3: TGTGCCAGCAGCTTAGCATCCGGGGGGGGGACAGATACGCAGTATTTT.